Shown below are 11 T cell receptor beta chains from a single sample sequenced in a study of identifying expanded T cells in peripheral blood. Profiled with immunoSEQ multiplex PCR; TCRdb holds only in-frame clones, not every one. Seen here are approximately 100,000 clones, about 88% observed once, and the top ten hold 6.5% to 9%. Sequenced input: blood. Receptors originate from a person between 18 and 70 years old in good health.

The chain carries TRBV18 and TRBJ1-2; TRBD1 aligns across 7 bases. Losses at the gene ends were 5 bases for V and 7 bases for J; bases not matched to a gene: 13. The CDR3 extends over 15 amino acids. Germline CDR1 and CDR2: KGHSH and LQKENI. CDR3 sequence reads: CASSSIGQEGSGYTF. The CDR3 DNA sequence: TGTGCCAGCTCATCAATCGGACAGGAGGGTTCTGGCTACACCTTC.

This clone occurred once. J is TRBJ1-5 and V is TRBV19, with a weak D call TRBD1 (5 bases). The CDR3 contains 13 residues. In germline, CDR1 is LNHDA, CDR2 SQIVND (reference sequence). The ends were cut back, 7 bases at V and 1 base at J, with 8 bases in the middle. This CDR3 reads CASTGYSNQPQHF. In nucleotides, the CDR3 is TGTGCCAGTACAGGGTACAGCAATCAGCCCCAGCATTTT.

The chain has TRBV28 and TRBJ2-1; maybe TRBD1 (6 bases). Deletions cut 2 bases from V and 6 bases from J, with 11 bases between. The length of the CDR3 is 14 residues. CDR1 is MDHEN and CDR2 is SYDVKM in the germline V gene. The CDR3 DNA reads as TGTGCCAGCAGTTTAGGGGGACATTTCAATGAGCAGTTCTTC. This translates into CASSLGGHFNEQFF. The full variable domain, rest sourced from reference TRBV28 and TRBJ2-1, is DVKVTQSSRYLVKRTGEKVFLECVQDMDHENMFWYRQDPGLGLRLIYFSYDVKMKEKGDIPEGYSVSREKKERFSLILESASTNQTSMYLCASSLGGHFNEQFFGPGTRLTVL.

The gene calls are TRBV5-1 and TRBJ1-3; possible D gene TRBD1, 5 bases. Germline loops: CDR1 SGHRS, CDR2 YFSETQ. The CDR3 extends over 14 amino acids. V was trimmed by 4 bases and J by 7 bases, leaving 15 bases between them. The CDR3 region has the DNA TGCGCCAGCAGCCCCGGGACCGTATCGAACACCATATATTTT. This translates into CASSPGTVSNTIYF.

The rearrangement links TRBV30 to TRBJ1-2; a weak D match, TRBD1 (5 bases). V was clipped by 1 base and J by 3 bases, with 12 bases between them. CDR3 size: 14 residues. Germline CDR1 reads GTSNPN; CDR2 reads SVGIG (reference sequence). The CDR3 DNA reads TGTGCCTGGAGTGGGTCTGGGGGGTACTATGGCTACACCTTC. The encoded protein is CAWSGSGGYYGYTF.

The chain links TRBV14 to TRBJ1-2; 10 nucleotides match TRBD1. Germline CDR1 reads SGHDN; CDR2 reads FVKESK. Unmatched junction bases numbered 5, after V lost 4 bases and J lost 6 bases. CDR3 length: 14 amino acids. The CDR3 region is CASSRGTGEHGYTF. The CDR3, as DNA: TGTGCCAGCAGCCGCGGGACAGGGGAACATGGCTACACCTTC.

The V call is TRBV2, the J call TRBJ2-7; a possible D gene is TRBD1 (5 bases). The CDR3 has 17 amino acids. V was trimmed by 1 base and J by 7 bases, leaving 23 bases between them. The germline V gene has CDR1 SNHLY and CDR2 FYNNEI. The CDR3: CASSEDLVVLGAREQYF. The DNA of the CDR3 is TGTGCCAGCAGTGAAGATTTGGTAGTGTTAGGGGCGCGGGAGCAGTACTTC. The full variable domain, with the rest looked up from reference TRBV2 and TRBJ2-7, is EPEVTQTPSHQVTQMGQEVILRCVPISNHLYFYWYRQILGQKVEFLVSFYNNEISEKSEIFDDQFSVERPDGSNFTLKIRSTKLEDSAMYFCASSEDLVVLGAREQYFGPGTRLTVT.

The chain is built from TRBV5-1 and TRBJ1-1; 7 nucleotides match TRBD1. From germline, CDR1 is SGHRS and CDR2 YFSETQ. Trimming at V came to 4 bases and at J to 4 bases, leaving 10 bases not matched to a gene. The CDR3 contains 15 residues. The CDR3 loop reads CASSTGTALGTEAFF. DNA of the CDR3: TGCGCCAGCAGCACGGGGACAGCCCTCGGCACTGAAGCTTTCTTT.

J is TRBJ1-4 and V is TRBV7-8, with unresolved D. With 0 bases removed from V and 5 bases from J, the gap between germline ends came to 10 bases. This CDR3 spans 15 amino acids. Germline V gene sequence: CDR1 SGHVS, CDR2 FQNEAQ. Here the CDR3 reads CASSLAGITNEKLFF. The CDR3 coding sequence is TGTGCCAGCAGCTTAGCAGGGATAACAAATGAAAAACTGTTTTTT.

This chain joins TRBV2 and TRBJ2-3; 8 bases fit TRBD2. This CDR3 comprises 14 residues. J gave up 4 bases and V 6 bases, and 6 bases lay outside the gene matches. Germline V lookup: CDR1 SNHLY, CDR2 FYNNEI. CDR3 amino acids: CASRERTSSDTQYF. The CDR3, as DNA: TGTGCCAGCAGGGAAAGGACTAGCTCAGATACGCAGTATTTT.

The chain recombines TRBV7-8 with TRBJ2-1; TRBD1 agrees at 8 bases. Trimming took 5 bases from V and 6 from J; bases not matched to a gene: 21. Looked up from germline, CDR1 is SGHVS and CDR2 is FQNEAQ. The CDR3 extends over 19 amino acids. Here the CDR3 reads CASSKRDTGGSVRFNEQFF. Here the CDR3 DNA reads TGTGCCAGCAGCAAGAGGGACACAGGGGGTTCAGTTAGGTTCAATGAGCAGTTCTTC.